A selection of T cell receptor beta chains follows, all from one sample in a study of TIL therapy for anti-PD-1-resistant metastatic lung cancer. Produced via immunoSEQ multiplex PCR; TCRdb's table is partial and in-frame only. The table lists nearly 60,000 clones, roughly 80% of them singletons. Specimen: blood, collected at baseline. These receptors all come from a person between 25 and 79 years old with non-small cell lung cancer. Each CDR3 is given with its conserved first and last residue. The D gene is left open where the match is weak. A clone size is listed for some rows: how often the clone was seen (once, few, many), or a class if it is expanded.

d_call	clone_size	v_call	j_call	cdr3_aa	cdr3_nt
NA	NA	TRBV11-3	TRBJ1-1	CASSLFENTEAFF	TGTGCCAGCAGCTTATTTGAGAACACTGAAGCTTTCTTT
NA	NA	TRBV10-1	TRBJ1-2	CASSESLQAPLSF	TGCGCCAGCAGTGAGTCCTTACAGGCGCCTCTCTCCTTC
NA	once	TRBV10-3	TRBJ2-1	CATRRAGGYNEQFF	TGTGCCACCCGGAGGGCTGGGGGCTACAATGAGCAGTTCTTC
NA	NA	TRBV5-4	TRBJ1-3	CASSLDGGGGNTIYF	TGTGCCAGCAGCTTGGACGGGGGCGGTGGAAACACCATATATTTT
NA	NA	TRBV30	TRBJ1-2	CAWTGYNYGYTF	TGTGCCTGGACCGGTTATAACTATGGCTACACCTTC
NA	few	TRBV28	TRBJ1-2	CASSLDQGNYGYTF	TGTGCCAGCAGTTTGGATCAGGGAAACTATGGCTACACCTTC
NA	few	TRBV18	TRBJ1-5	CASSPGPGNQPQHF	TGTGCCAGCTCACCAGGGCCAGGCAATCAGCCCCAGCATTTT
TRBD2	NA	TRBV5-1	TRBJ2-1	CASSLEGGRANEQFF	TGCGCCAGCAGCTTGGAGGGCGGGAGGGCCAATGAGCAGTTCTTC
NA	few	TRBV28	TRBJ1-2	CAISHSANYGYTF	TGTGCCATCTCACATTCAGCTAACTATGGCTACACCTTC
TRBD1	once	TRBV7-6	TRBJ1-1	CAHRGLVTEAFF	TGTGCCCACAGGGGGCTTGTCACTGAAGCTTTCTTT
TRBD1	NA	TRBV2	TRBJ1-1	CASSLTGGDTEAFF	TGTGCCAGCAGCCTAACAGGGGGGGACACTGAAGCTTTCTTT
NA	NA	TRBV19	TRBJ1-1	CASSIFKGLGHTEAFF	TGTGCCAGTAGTATTTTTAAGGGTTTGGGTCACACTGAAGCTTTCTTT
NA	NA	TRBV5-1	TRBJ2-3	CASSFQDSTDTQYF	TGCGCCAGCAGCTTCCAGGATAGCACAGATACGCAGTATTTT
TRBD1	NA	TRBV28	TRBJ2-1	CASTRGQVDNEQFF	TGTGCCAGCACTCGGGGACAGGTGGACAATGAGCAGTTCTTC
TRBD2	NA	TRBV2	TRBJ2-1	CASSDSGLATRSSYNEQFF	TGTGCCAGCAGTGACTCGGGACTAGCAACAAGGAGCTCCTACAATGAGCAGTTCTTC
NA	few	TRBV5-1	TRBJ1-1	CASRETGEAFF	TGCGCCAGCAGAGAAACGGGTGAAGCTTTCTTT
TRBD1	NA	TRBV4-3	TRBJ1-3	CASSQGQGGNTIYF	TGCGCCAGCAGCCAAGGACAGGGAGGAAACACCATATATTTT
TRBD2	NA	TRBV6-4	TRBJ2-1	CASKREASYNEQFF	TGTGCCAGCAAGCGGGAGGCCTCCTACAATGAGCAGTTCTTC
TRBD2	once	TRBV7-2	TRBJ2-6	CASSLGGGVGANVLTF	TGTGCCAGCAGCTTAGGGGGAGGGGTTGGGGCCAACGTCCTGACTTTC
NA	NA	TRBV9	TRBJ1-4	CASSQLRDTSLGEKLFF	TGTGCCAGCAGCCAATTACGCGACACCTCCTTAGGTGAAAAACTGTTTTTT
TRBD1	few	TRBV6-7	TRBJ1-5	CASSYCPGGCQPQHF	TGTGCCAGCAGTTACTGTCCAGGGGGTTGCCAGCCCCAGCATTTT
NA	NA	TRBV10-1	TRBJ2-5	CASSESGVETQYF	TGCGCCAGCAGTGAATCAGGGGTGGAGACCCAGTACTTC
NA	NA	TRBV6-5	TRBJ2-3	CANPGTRRTDTQYF	TGTGCCAACCCCGGGACACGAAGGACAGATACGCAGTATTTT
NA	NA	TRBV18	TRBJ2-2	CASSTMGEKLNTGELFF	TGTGCCAGCTCAACTATGGGGGAGAAGCTCAACACCGGGGAGCTGTTTTTT
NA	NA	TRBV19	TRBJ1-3	CASRGWRTASGNTIYF	TGTGCCAGTAGAGGCTGGAGGACGGCGTCTGGAAACACCATATATTTT
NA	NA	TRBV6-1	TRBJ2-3	CASTTGLTDTQYF	TGTGCCAGCACCACAGGCCTTACAGATACGCAGTATTTT
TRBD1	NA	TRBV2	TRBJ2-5	CARGQGAGETQYF	TGTGCCAGAGGACAGGGGGCCGGAGAGACCCAGTACTTC
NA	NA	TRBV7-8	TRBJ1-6	CASSLVGGNYNSPLHF	TGTGCCAGCAGCTTAGTTGGGGGGAACTATAATTCACCCCTCCACTTT
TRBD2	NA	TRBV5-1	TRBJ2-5	CASKNGGASLETQYF	TGCGCCAGCAAGAACGGGGGGGCCTCGTTAGAGACCCAGTACTTC
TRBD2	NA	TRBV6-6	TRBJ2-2	CASKFHSGGTGELFF	TGTGCCAGCAAATTTCACTCCGGGGGGACCGGGGAGCTGTTTTTT
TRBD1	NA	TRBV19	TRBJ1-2	CASSIYRGDYGYTF	TGTGCCAGTAGTATATACAGGGGGGACTATGGCTACACCTTC
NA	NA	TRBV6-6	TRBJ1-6	CASSYRASPLHF	TGTGCCAGCAGTTACAGGGCTTCACCCCTCCACTTT